This T cell receptor (beta chain) was sequenced for a study of OX40 agonist ivuxolimab in advanced cancers. Overall study: At 82.7% male, the cohort had a mean age of about 60 years, ranging from roughly 23 to 80. Under the entry rules, prior anti-PD-1, anti-PD-L1 or anti-CTLA-4 therapy was allowed, and around 36% had some.

Details on this clone: Its antigen is currently unknown.

Study outcomes and limitations: There was clonal expansion of CD4+ and CD8+ blood T cells by week 6 at 0.1 to 3.0 mg/kg.

Generated by immunoSEQ multiplex PCR, the TCRdb table keeps only in-frame clones and is missing some. The table shows roughly 87,000 clones, with roughly 90% occurring only once. Germline CDR1 is SQVTM and CDR2 is ANQGSEA. The germline V and J ends were trimmed by 6 bases and 3 bases, with 15 bases remaining between them. This CDR3 region has 13 residues. The rearrangement uses TRBV29-1 and TRBJ2-7; TRBD1 is a possible D gene (5 bases). The starting material was CD4+ or CD8+ T cells sorted from blood, obtained in a trial of the OX40 agonist ivuxolimab. This clonotype was sampled from an adult with an advanced solid tumor such as melanoma, head and neck, liver or kidney cancer. The CDR3 protein is CSVAGQVFYEQYF. The CDR3 DNA reads as TGCAGCGTCGCAGGGCAGGTATTCTACGAGCAGTACTTC.